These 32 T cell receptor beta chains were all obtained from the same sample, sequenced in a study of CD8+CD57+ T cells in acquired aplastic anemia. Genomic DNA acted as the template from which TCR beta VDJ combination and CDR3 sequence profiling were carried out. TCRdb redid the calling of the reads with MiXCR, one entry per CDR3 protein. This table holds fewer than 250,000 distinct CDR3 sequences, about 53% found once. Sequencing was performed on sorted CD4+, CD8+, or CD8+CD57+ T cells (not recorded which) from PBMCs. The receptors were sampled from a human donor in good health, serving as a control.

CDR3 sequence reads: CASSLVWDSYNEQFF. DNA of the CDR3: TGTGCCAGCAGCTTAGTATGGGACTCCTACAATGAGCAGTTCTTC. J is TRBJ2-1 and V is TRBV11-2, with D uncertain. This CDR3 spans 15 amino acids. The V end lost 1 base, the J end lost 0 bases, and 7 bases lay between the germline ends. Germline CDR1 and CDR2: SGHAT and FQNNGV.

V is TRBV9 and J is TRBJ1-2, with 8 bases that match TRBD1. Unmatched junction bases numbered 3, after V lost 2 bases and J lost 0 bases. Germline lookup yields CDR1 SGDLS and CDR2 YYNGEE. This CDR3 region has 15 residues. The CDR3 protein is CASSVEQGANYGYTF. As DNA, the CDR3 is TGTGCCAGCAGCGTGGAACAGGGGGCTAACTATGGCTACACCTTC.

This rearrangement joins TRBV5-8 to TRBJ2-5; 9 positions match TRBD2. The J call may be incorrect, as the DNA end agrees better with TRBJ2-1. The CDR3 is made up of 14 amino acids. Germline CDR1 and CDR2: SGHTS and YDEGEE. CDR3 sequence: CASVSGTSSGEQFF. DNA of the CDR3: TGTGCCAGCGTTAGTGGGACTAGCTCAGGAGAGCAGTTCTTC.

The CDR3 DNA follows: TGTGCCAGCAGCTTTGACAGGGGGCTTGGAAACACCATATATTTT. Protein sequence: CASSFDRGLGNTIYF. The chain carries TRBV11-2 and TRBJ1-3; 10 bases are a match to TRBD1. Germline CDR1 is SGHAT and CDR2 is FQNNGV. Trimming cost V 3 bases and J 3 bases; bases outside gene matches: 2. CDR3 length equals 15 residues.

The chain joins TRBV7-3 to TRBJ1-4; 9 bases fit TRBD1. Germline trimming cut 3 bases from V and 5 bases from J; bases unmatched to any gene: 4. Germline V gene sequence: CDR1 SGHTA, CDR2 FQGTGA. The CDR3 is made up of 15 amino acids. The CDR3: CASSLGDRVNEKLFF. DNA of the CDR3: TGTGCCAGCAGCTTGGGGGACAGGGTGAATGAAAAACTGTTTTTT. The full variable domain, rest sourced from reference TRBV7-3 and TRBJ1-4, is GAGVSQTPSNKVTEKGKYVELRCDPISGHTALYWYRQSLGQGPEFLIYFQGTGAADDSGLPNDRFFAVRPEGSVSTLKIQRTERGDSAVYLCASSLGDRVNEKLFFGSGTQLSVL.

The chain's CDR3 is CATSRGSAGGRNEQFF. The CDR3 bases are TGTGCCACCAGCAGAGGGTCGGCGGGGGGGCGTAATGAGCAGTTCTTC. V usage is TRBV15 and J usage is TRBJ2-1, with 9 nucleotides matching TRBD2. From germline, CDR1 is LNHNV and CDR2 YYDKDF (reference sequence). V shed 1 base and J 7 bases; nucleotides not matched to a gene: 8. CDR3 length: 16 residues.

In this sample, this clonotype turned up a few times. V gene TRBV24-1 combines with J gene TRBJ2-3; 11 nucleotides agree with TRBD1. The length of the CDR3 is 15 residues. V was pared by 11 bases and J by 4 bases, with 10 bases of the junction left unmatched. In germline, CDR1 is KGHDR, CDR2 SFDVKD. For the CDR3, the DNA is TGTGCCAGCTCACCACAGGGACAGGGGGCAGATACGCAGTATTTT. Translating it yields CASSPQGQGADTQYF.

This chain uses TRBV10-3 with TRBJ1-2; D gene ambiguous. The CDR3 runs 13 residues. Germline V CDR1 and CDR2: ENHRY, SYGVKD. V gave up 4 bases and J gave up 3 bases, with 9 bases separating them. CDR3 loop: CAISGRAHYGYTF. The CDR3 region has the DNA TGTGCCATCAGTGGAAGGGCACACTATGGCTACACCTTC.

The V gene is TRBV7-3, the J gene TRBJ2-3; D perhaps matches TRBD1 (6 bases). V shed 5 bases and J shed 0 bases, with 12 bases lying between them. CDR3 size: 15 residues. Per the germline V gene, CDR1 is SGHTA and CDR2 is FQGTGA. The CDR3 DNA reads TGTGCCAGCAGCCCGACAGGAGCTAGCACAGATACGCAGTATTTT. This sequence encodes CASSPTGASTDTQYF.

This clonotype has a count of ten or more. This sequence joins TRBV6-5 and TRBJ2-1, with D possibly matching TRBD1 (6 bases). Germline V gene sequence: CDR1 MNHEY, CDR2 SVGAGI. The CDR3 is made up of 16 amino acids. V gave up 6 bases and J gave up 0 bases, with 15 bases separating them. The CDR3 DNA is TGTGCCAGCAGGGGCGAGGGGGTAGGCTCCTACAATGAGCAGTTCTTC. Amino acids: CASRGEGVGSYNEQFF.

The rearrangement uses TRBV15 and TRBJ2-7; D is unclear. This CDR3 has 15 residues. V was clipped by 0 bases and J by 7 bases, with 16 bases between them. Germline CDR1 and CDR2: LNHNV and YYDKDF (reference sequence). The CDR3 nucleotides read TGTGCCACCAGCAGAGATCTAGACCCGCGCGTGGAGCAGTACTTC. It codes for CATSRDLDPRVEQYF.

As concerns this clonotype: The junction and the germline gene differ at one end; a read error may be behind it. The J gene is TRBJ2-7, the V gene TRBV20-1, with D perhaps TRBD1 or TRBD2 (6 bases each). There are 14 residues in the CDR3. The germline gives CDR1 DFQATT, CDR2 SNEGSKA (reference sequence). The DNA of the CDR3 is TGCAGTGCAACTTGGGGGGCAGTTCAATACGAGCAGTCCTTC. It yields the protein CSATWGAVQYEQSF.

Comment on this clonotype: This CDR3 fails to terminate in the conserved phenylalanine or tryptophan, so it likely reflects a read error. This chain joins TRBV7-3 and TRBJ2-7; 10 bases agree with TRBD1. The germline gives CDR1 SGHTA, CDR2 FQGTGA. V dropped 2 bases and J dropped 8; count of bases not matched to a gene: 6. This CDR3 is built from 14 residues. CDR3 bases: TGTGCCAGCAGCTTAGGGGACAGGGGTTACAAGCAGTACTCC. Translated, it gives CASSLGDRGYKQYS.

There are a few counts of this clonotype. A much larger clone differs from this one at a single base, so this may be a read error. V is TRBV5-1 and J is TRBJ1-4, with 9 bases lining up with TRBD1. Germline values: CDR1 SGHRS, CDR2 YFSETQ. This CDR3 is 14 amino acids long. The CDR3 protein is CASRLQGAHEKLLF. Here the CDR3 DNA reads TGCGCCAGCCGATTACAGGGGGCTCATGAAAAACTGCTTTTT.

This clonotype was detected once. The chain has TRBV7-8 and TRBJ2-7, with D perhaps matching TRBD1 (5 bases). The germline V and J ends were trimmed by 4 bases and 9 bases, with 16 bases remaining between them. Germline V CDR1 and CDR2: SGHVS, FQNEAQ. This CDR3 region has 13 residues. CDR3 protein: CASSSDRSHGQYF. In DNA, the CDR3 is TGTGCCAGCAGCTCTGACAGATCGCACGGGCAGTACTTC.

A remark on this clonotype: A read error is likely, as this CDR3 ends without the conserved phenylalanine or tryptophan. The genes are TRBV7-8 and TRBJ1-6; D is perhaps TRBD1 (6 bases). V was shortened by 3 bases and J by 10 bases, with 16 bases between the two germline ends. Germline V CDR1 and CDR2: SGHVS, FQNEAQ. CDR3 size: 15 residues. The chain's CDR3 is CASSLTGGGESPLHL. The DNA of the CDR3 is TGTGCCAGCAGCTTGACAGGCGGTGGGGAATCACCCCTCCACCTT.

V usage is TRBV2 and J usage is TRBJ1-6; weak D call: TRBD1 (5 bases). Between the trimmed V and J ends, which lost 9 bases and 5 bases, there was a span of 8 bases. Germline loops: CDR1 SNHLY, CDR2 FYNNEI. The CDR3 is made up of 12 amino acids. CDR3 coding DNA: TGTGCCAGTGGGGACCATAATTCACCCCTCCACTTT. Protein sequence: CASGDHNSPLHF.

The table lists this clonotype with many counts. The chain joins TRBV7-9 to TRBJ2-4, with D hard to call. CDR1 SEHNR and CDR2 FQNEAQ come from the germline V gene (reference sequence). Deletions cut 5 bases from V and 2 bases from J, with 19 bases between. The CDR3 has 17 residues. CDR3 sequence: CASSHSSGSGTKNIQYF. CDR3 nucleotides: TGTGCCAGCAGCCATTCATCTGGGTCTGGGACCAAAAACATTCAGTACTTC.

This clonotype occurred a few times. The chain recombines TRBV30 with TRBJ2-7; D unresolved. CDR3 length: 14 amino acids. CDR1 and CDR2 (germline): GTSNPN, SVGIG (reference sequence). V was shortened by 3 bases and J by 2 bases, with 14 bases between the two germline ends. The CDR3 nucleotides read TGTGCCTGGAGCCCACAGTCCGTGCCCTACGAGCAGTACTTC. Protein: CAWSPQSVPYEQYF. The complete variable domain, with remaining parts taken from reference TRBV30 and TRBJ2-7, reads SQTIHQWPATLVQPVGSPLSLECTVEGTSNPNLYWYRQAAGRGLQLLFYSVGIGQISSEVPQNLSASRPQDRQFILSSKKLLLSDSGFYLCAWSPQSVPYEQYFGPGTRLTVT.

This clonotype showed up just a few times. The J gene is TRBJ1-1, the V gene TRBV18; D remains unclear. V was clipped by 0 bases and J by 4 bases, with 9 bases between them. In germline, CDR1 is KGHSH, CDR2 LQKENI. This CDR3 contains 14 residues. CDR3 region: CASSPPLGSTEAFF. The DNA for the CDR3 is TGTGCCAGCTCACCACCGCTGGGGTCCACTGAAGCTTTCTTT.

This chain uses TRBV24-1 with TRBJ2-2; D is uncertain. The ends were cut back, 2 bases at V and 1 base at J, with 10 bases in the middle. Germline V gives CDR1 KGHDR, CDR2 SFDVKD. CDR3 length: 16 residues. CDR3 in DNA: TGTGCCACCAGTGATTGCGGTGGCTGGAACACCGGGGAGCTGTTTTTT. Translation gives CATSDCGGWNTGELFF.

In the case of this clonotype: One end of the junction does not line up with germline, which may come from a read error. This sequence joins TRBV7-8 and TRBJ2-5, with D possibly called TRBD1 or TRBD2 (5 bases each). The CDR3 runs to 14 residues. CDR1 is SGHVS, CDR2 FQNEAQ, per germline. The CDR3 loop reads CASSLWDHQETQYF. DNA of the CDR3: TGTGCCAGCAGCTTGTGGGACCACCAGGAGACCCAGTACTTC.

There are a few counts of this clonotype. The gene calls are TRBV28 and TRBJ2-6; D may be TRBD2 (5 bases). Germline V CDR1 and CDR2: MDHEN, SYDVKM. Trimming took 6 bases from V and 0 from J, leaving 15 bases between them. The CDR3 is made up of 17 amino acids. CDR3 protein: CASSPGGRYSGANVLTF. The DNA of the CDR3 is TGTGCCAGCAGCCCCGGAGGCCGATACTCTGGGGCCAACGTCCTGACTTTC. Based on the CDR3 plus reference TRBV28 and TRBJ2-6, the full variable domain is DVKVTQSSRYLVKRTGEKVFLECVQDMDHENMFWYRQDPGLGLRLIYFSYDVKMKEKGDIPEGYSVSREKKERFSLILESASTNQTSMYLCASSPGGRYSGANVLTFGAGSRLTVL.

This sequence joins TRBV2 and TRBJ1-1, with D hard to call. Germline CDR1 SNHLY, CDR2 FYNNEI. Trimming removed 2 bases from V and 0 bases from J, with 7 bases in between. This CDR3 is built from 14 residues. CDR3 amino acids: CASSERRMNTEAFF. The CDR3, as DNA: TGTGCCAGCAGTGAACGAAGAATGAACACTGAAGCTTTCTTT.

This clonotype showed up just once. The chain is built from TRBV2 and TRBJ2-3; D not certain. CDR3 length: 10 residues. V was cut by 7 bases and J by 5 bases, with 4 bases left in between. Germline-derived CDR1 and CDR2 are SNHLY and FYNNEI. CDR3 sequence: CASMEDTQYF. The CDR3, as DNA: TGTGCCAGCATGGAAGATACGCAGTATTTT.

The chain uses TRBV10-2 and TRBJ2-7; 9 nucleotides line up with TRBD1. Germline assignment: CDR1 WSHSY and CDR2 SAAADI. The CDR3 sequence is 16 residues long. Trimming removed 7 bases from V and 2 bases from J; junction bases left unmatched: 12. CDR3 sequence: CASNAGTGRSAYEQYF. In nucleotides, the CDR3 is TGCGCCAGCAACGCCGGGACAGGGCGTTCCGCCTACGAGCAGTACTTC.

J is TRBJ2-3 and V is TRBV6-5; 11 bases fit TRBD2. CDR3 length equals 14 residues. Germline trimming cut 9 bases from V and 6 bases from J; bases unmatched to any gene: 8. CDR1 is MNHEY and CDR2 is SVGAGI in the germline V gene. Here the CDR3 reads CASYSGGGVDTQYF. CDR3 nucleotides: TGTGCCAGTTATAGCGGGGGGGGAGTCGATACGCAGTATTTT.

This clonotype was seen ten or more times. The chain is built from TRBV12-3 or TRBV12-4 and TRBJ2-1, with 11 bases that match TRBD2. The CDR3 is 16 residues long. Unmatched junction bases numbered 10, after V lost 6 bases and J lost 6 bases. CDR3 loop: CASSLTSGGGGNEQFF. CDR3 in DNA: TGTGCCAGCAGCCTAACTAGCGGGGGAGGTGGCAATGAGCAGTTCTTC.

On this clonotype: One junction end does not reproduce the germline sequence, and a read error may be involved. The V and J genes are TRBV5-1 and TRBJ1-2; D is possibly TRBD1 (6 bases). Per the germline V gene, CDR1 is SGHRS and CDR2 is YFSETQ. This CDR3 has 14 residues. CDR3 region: CASSTGILSYGCTF. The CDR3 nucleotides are TGCGCCAGCAGTACAGGGATCCTAAGCTATGGCTGCACCTTC.

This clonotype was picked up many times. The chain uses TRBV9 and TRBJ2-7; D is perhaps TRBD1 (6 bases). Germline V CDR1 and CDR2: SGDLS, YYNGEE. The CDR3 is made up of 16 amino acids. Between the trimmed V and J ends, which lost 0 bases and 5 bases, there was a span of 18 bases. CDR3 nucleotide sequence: TGTGCCAGCAGCGTAGGAATAGGACAGCCATTCAACGAGCAGTACTTC. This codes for CASSVGIGQPFNEQYF.

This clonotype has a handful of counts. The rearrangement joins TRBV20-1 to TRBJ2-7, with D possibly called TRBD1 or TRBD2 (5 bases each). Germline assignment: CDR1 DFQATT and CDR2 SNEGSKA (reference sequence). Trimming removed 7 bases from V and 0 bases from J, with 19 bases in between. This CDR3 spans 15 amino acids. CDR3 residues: CSVQSGTTSSYEQYF. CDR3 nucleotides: TGCAGTGTTCAGTCAGGGACCACCTCCTCCTACGAGCAGTACTTC.

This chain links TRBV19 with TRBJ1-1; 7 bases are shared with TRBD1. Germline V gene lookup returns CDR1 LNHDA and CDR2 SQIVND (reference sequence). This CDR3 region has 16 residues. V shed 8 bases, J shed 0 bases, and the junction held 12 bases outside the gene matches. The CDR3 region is CASARGRGSMNTEAFF. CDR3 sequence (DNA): TGTGCCAGTGCTAGGGGGCGGGGAAGCATGAACACTGAAGCTTTCTTT. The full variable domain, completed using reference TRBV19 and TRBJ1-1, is DGGITQSPKYLFRKEGQNVTLSCEQNLNHDAMYWYRQDPGQGLRLIYYSQIVNDFQKGDIAEGYSVSREKKESFPLTVTSAQKNPTAFYLCASARGRGSMNTEAFFGQGTRLTVV.